What follows are 30 T cell receptor beta chains derived from one specimen sequenced in a study of Ad26.COV2.S vaccination and SARS-CoV-2 variants. The assay was immunoSEQ multiplex PCR, and TCRdb's table has in-frame clones only and misses some. The sample gives 350,000 to 550,000 clones, 89% of which show up once; over 2% is in the top ten. Specified treatment: approximately 18 received Ad26.COV2.S at low or high dose, single or two shots; roughly five received placebo; per-sample allocation not given. Day 63 after the first injection of vaccine or placebo was the sampling time. The sample in question was peripheral blood, obtained in a trial of Ad26.COV2.S vaccine versus placebo. These receptors all come from a person aged 18-60 years who received the Ad26.COV2.S COVID-19 vaccine or a placebo.

The chain recombines TRBV11-2 with TRBJ2-2; D unclear. CDR1 SGHAT and CDR2 FQNNGV come from the germline V gene. The length of the CDR3 is 15 residues. V was shortened by 6 bases and J by 0 bases, with 11 bases between the two germline ends. In DNA, the CDR3 is TGTGCCAGCAGACAACAGCTCGCGAACACCGGGGAGCTGTTTTTT. Its translation: CASRQQLANTGELFF.

The CDR3 region is CASSAGTASYNEQFF. The CDR3 DNA sequence: TGTGCCAGCAGCGCCGGGACAGCCTCCTACAATGAGCAGTTCTTC. The V gene is TRBV2, the J gene TRBJ2-1; 7 bases are shared with TRBD1. The V segment lost 6 bases and the J segment 0 bases; nucleotides outside the gene matches: 5. The CDR3 is 15 residues long. CDR1 and CDR2 from the germline V gene are SNHLY and FYNNEI.

The gene calls are TRBV5-6 and TRBJ2-7, with 7 bases aligning to TRBD2. Trimming at V came to 2 bases and at J to 0 bases, leaving 5 bases not matched to a gene. CDR1 is SGHDT and CDR2 is YYEEEE in the germline V gene. The CDR3 consists of 15 residues. CDR3: CASSFGWGGSYEQYV. The CDR3 DNA sequence: TGTGCCAGCAGCTTCGGTTGGGGGGGCTCCTACGAGCAGTACGTC.

In its sample, this clone was seen a few times. The chain recombines TRBV7-9 with TRBJ2-2; tentative D call: TRBD1 (6 bases). The germline V and J ends were trimmed by 4 bases and 6 bases, with 12 bases remaining between them. Per the germline V gene, CDR1 is SEHNR and CDR2 is FQNEAQ (reference sequence). The CDR3 length is 14 residues. CDR3 coding DNA: TGTGCCAGCAGCTGGACAGAGGGGTCCGGGGAGCTGTTTTTT. This sequence encodes CASSWTEGSGELFF.

The rearrangement uses TRBV19 and TRBJ2-7; 11 bases align to TRBD2. From germline, CDR1 is LNHDA and CDR2 SQIVND (reference sequence). Unmatched junction bases numbered 5, after V lost 5 bases and J lost 8 bases. This CDR3 is built from 13 residues. The CDR3 here is CASSALAGEQQYV. The CDR3 coding sequence is TGTGCCAGTAGTGCACTAGCGGGAGAACAGCAGTACGTC.

The J gene is TRBJ2-1, the V gene TRBV28; 9 bases line up with TRBD2. The ends lost 4 bases at V and 5 bases at J; junction bases unmatched: 15. The CDR3 is made up of 18 amino acids. Germline lookup yields CDR1 MDHEN and CDR2 SYDVKM. CDR3 in DNA: TGTGCCAGCAGTTCAATAACGACTAGCGGTTTTTCCAACAATGAGCAGTTCTTC. Its translation is CASSSITTSGFSNNEQFF.

The chain employs TRBV7-2 and TRBJ1-1; 7 bases agree with TRBD1. Germline values: CDR1 SGHTA, CDR2 FQGNSA. V dropped 3 bases and J dropped 4; count of bases not matched to a gene: 8. The CDR3 contains 15 residues. The CDR3 DNA sequence: TGTGCCAGCAGCTTGTTACAGGGGCTCGGCACTGAAGCTTTCTTT. Protein sequence: CASSLLQGLGTEAFF. The full variable domain, with the rest looked up from reference TRBV7-2 and TRBJ1-1, is GAGVSQSPSNKVTEKGKDVELRCDPISGHTALYWYRQSLGQGLEFLIYFQGNSAPDKSGLPSDRFSAERTGGSVSTLTIQRTQQEDSAVYLCASSLLQGLGTEAFFGQGTRLTVV.

This rearrangement joins TRBV7-3 to TRBJ2-2; D gene unclear. The CDR3 sequence is 14 residues long. The germline V gene has CDR1 SGHTA and CDR2 FQGTGA. Trimming removed 2 bases at V and 1 base at J, with 5 bases between. Written as DNA, the CDR3 is TGTGCCAGCAGCTTAGCCGGGAACACCGGGGAGCTGTTTTTT. Its translation is CASSLAGNTGELFF.

This clone was detected only a few times. V gene TRBV18 combines with J gene TRBJ2-7; perhaps D is TRBD1 or TRBD2 (5 bases each). The CDR3 is 14 amino acids. Germline CDR1 and CDR2: KGHSH and LQKENI. The ends were cut back, 6 bases at V and 2 bases at J, with 14 bases in the middle. CDR3 bases: TGTGCCAGCTCCCACACGGGGCCACCCTACGAGCAGTACTTC. Protein sequence: CASSHTGPPYEQYF.

This clone has just one count. The chain carries TRBV19 and TRBJ2-7; D gene ambiguous. The CDR3 contains 14 residues. CDR1 is LNHDA and CDR2 is SQIVND in the germline V gene (reference sequence). Trimming shortened V by 7 bases and J by 2 bases, and 15 bases separated the two germline ends. The CDR3 spells CASISTRMPYEQYF. CDR3 in DNA: TGTGCCAGTATCTCTACTCGGATGCCCTACGAGCAGTACTTC. The full variable domain, with the rest looked up from reference TRBV19 and TRBJ2-7, is DGGITQSPKYLFRKEGQNVTLSCEQNLNHDAMYWYRQDPGQGLRLIYYSQIVNDFQKGDIAEGYSVSREKKESFPLTVTSAQKNPTAFYLCASISTRMPYEQYFGPGTRLTVT.

This rearrangement joins TRBV30 to TRBJ1-3; weak D call: TRBD1 (6 bases). CDR1 is GTSNPN and CDR2 is SVGIG in the germline V gene (reference sequence). Trimming shortened V by 0 bases and J by 1 base, and 7 bases separated the two germline ends. CDR3 length equals 14 residues. This CDR3 is CAWSVGGSGNTIYF. CDR3 DNA sequence: TGTGCCTGGAGTGTAGGGGGTTCTGGAAACACCATATATTTT.

V usage is TRBV6-4 and J usage is TRBJ2-1; D ambiguous. Trimming took off 3 bases at V and 0 bases at J, with 9 bases between the two ends. The CDR3 extends over 15 amino acids. Germline loops: CDR1 MRHNA, CDR2 SNTAGT. CDR3: CASSEDPFSYNEQFF. The CDR3 DNA follows: TGTGCCAGCAGTGAGGACCCTTTCTCCTACAATGAGCAGTTCTTC.

The V and J genes are TRBV7-9 and TRBJ2-7, with 7 bases lining up with TRBD1. Losses at the gene ends were 1 base for V and 7 bases for J; bases not matched to a gene: 10. CDR1 and CDR2 (germline): SEHNR, FQNEAQ (reference sequence). This CDR3 spans 15 amino acids. The CDR3 coding sequence is TGTGCCAGCAGCTTAGGGACAGGCCAGAGAAGGGAGCAGTACGTC. Translated, it gives CASSLGTGQRREQYV.

The chain is built from TRBV19 and TRBJ2-1; 10 positions match TRBD2. Germline V gives CDR1 LNHDA, CDR2 SQIVND (reference sequence). This CDR3 contains 15 residues. V lost 0 bases and J lost 12; bases outside the gene matches: 8. This CDR3 reads CASSIDHPSGSWQFF. The CDR3 nucleotides are TGTGCCAGTAGTATAGACCACCCTAGCGGGAGTTGGCAGTTCTTC.

Worth noting for this clone: Other DNA variants within this sample encode the same CDR3. The CDR3 sequence is CASSLEGYEQYF. CDR3 nucleotide sequence: TGCGCCAGCAGCTTGGAGGGATACGAGCAGTACTTC. The chain recombines TRBV5-1 with TRBJ2-7; D ambiguous. This CDR3 contains 12 residues. The germline gives CDR1 SGHRS, CDR2 YFSETQ. V was shortened by 0 bases and J by 4 bases, with 5 bases between the two germline ends.

The gene calls are TRBV7-2 and TRBJ2-1; TRBD2 might be the D (6 bases). V lost 2 bases and J 5 bases, leaving 16 bases between the germline ends. The germline gives CDR1 SGHTA, CDR2 FQGNSA. The CDR3 runs to 16 residues. The CDR3 DNA reads as TGTGCCAGCAGCTTAAGTATCGGGGGAGTTAACAATGAGCAGTTCTTC. Translation: CASSLSIGGVNNEQFF.

This clone was seen more than once but under ten times. This chain links TRBV5-1 with TRBJ2-2; weak D call: TRBD1 (5 bases). Germline V gene data show CDR1 as SGHRS and CDR2 as YFSETQ. The germline V and J ends were trimmed by 8 bases and 1 base, with 18 bases remaining between them. This CDR3 is 16 amino acids long. In nucleotides, the CDR3 is TGCGCCAGTTCTACAGGCGTCACAAGGAACACCGGGGAGCTGTTTTTT. This encodes CASSTGVTRNTGELFF. The full variable domain, completed using reference TRBV5-1 and TRBJ2-2, is KAGVTQTPRYLIKTRGQQVTLSCSPISGHRSVSWYQQTPGQGLQFLFEYFSETQRNKGNFPGRFSGRQFSNSRSEMNVSTLELGDSALYLCASSTGVTRNTGELFFGEGSRLTVL.

V and J are TRBV11-3 and TRBJ2-2; D may match TRBD1 or TRBD2 (5 bases each). The CDR3 runs to 17 residues. The V end lost 5 bases, the J end lost 0 bases, and 16 bases lay between the germline ends. Germline assignment: CDR1 SGHNT and CDR2 YENEEA. CDR3 loop: CASSHMWGRSNTGELFF. DNA for the CDR3: TGTGCCAGCAGCCACATGTGGGGGAGATCGAACACCGGGGAGCTGTTTTTT.

The rearrangement joins TRBV4-2 to TRBJ2-6; possibly TRBD2 for D (6 bases). Trimming left V 7 bases short and J 2 bases short, with 15 bases between. This CDR3 spans 16 amino acids. CDR1 is LGHNA, CDR2 YNFKEQ, per germline. In nucleotides, the CDR3 is TGTGCCAGCAACCTTGGTTGGGAGGCTGGGGCCAACGTCCTGACTTTC. It yields the protein CASNLGWEAGANVLTF.

The rearrangement uses TRBV4-2 and TRBJ1-1; possibly TRBD1 for D (5 bases). This CDR3 region has 15 residues. V gave up 7 bases and J gave up 0 bases, with 15 bases separating them. The V gene's germline CDR1 is LGHNA and CDR2 YNFKEQ. The CDR3 spells CASTIGDRMNTEAFF. The CDR3 DNA sequence: TGTGCCAGCACCATAGGAGACAGAATGAACACTGAAGCTTTCTTT.

V is TRBV7-9 and J is TRBJ2-5, with D hard to call. V was shortened by 2 bases and J by 7 bases, with 8 bases between the two germline ends. Germline V gene lookup returns CDR1 SEHNR and CDR2 FQNEAQ (reference sequence). This CDR3 contains 12 residues. CDR3 DNA sequence: TGTGCCAGCAGCTTATATTTTGGGACCCAGTACTTC. It codes for CASSLYFGTQYF.

The chain uses TRBV20-1 and TRBJ1-4; D is unclear. The V gene's germline CDR1 is DFQATT and CDR2 SNEGSKA (reference sequence). The V end lost 3 bases, the J end lost 4 bases, and 9 bases lay between the germline ends. This CDR3 has 13 amino acids. Here the CDR3 reads CSASKRYNEKLFF. CDR3 coding DNA: TGCAGTGCTAGTAAACGGTATAATGAAAAACTGTTTTTT.

V usage is TRBV10-3 and J usage is TRBJ1-2; maybe TRBD1 (5 bases). With 10 bases removed from V and 7 bases from J, the gap between germline ends came to 19 bases. This CDR3 is built from 13 residues. Germline CDR1 is ENHRY and CDR2 is SYGVKD. CDR3 DNA sequence: TGTGCCAGCCAGCAGCGGGATGGGGCTGGCTACACCTTC. Its protein is CASQQRDGAGYTF.

This chain uses TRBV3-1 (or the pseudogene TRBV3-2) with TRBJ2-3, with a weak D call TRBD2 (6 bases). The CDR3 sequence is 16 residues long. Per germline, CDR1 LGHDT and CDR2 YNNKEL (reference sequence). Trimming removed 3 bases at V and 0 bases at J, with 13 bases between. The CDR3 is CASSHYLATSTDTQYF. The DNA of the CDR3 is TGTGCCAGCAGCCACTATCTAGCGACTAGCACAGATACGCAGTATTTT.

The V and J genes are TRBV18 and TRBJ1-1; no clear D. Germline-derived CDR1 and CDR2 are KGHSH and LQKENI. This CDR3 spans 14 amino acids. V gave up 0 bases and J gave up 1 base, with 6 bases separating them. Here the CDR3 DNA reads TGTGCCAGCTCACCACCGAACGGGAACACTGAAGCTTTCTTT. It yields the protein CASSPPNGNTEAFF. Using reference TRBV18 and TRBJ1-1 for the parts outside the CDR3, the full variable domain is NAGVMQNPRHLVRRRGQEARLRCSPMKGHSHVYWYRQLPEEGLKFMVYLQKENIIDESGMPKERFSAEFPKEGPSILRIQQVVRGDSAAYFCASSPPNGNTEAFFGQGTRLTVV.

The chain employs TRBV6-5 and TRBJ2-7; 8 bases are shared with TRBD1. The CDR3 loop spans 15 amino acids. Trimming cost V 2 bases and J 4 bases; bases outside gene matches: 7. Per germline, CDR1 MNHEY and CDR2 SVGAGI. The CDR3 is CASSYPRGRGYEQYF. Here the CDR3 DNA reads TGTGCCAGCAGTTACCCCAGGGGGCGCGGATACGAGCAGTACTTC.

V and J are TRBV5-1 and TRBJ1-4, with 10 bases that match TRBD1. This CDR3 has 15 amino acids. Trimming cost V 4 bases and J 8 bases; bases outside gene matches: 8. Per the germline V gene, CDR1 is SGHRS and CDR2 is YFSETQ. The CDR3 is CASSARDRGSEKLFF. The CDR3, as DNA: TGCGCCAGCAGCGCCCGGGACAGGGGAAGCGAAAAACTGTTTTTT.

The V and J genes are TRBV7-4 and TRBJ2-7, with 7 positions matching TRBD1. The CDR3 loop spans 21 amino acids. Germline-derived CDR1 and CDR2 are SGHVT and SQSDAQ. V lost 6 bases and J lost 0; bases outside the gene matches: 26. CDR3 loop: CASSFPSSPQGSSSSSYEQYF. CDR3 nucleotides: TGTGCCAGCAGTTTCCCCTCTTCCCCACAGGGGTCTTCGAGTAGCTCCTACGAGCAGTACTTC. Drawing the rest from reference TRBV7-4 and TRBJ2-7, the complete variable domain is GAGVSQSPRYKVAKRGRDVALRCDSISGHVTLYWYRQTLGQGSEVLTYSQSDAQRDKSGRPSGRFSAERPERSVSTLKIQRTEQGDSAVYLCASSFPSSPQGSSSSSYEQYFGPGTRLTVT.

The chain links TRBV5-1 to TRBJ2-5; D not certain. CDR1 and CDR2 (germline): SGHRS, YFSETQ. The CDR3 is 14 amino acids. Trimming stripped 0 bases from V and 2 bases from J, with 8 bases between. CDR3 nucleotides: TGCGCCAGCAGCTTGGAAGGGTTACAAGAGACCCAGTACTTC. This translates into CASSLEGLQETQYF.

V gene TRBV11-2 combines with J gene TRBJ1-2, with D uncertain. CDR1 SGHAT and CDR2 FQNNGV come from the germline V gene. V was shortened by 1 base and J by 4 bases, with 13 bases between the two germline ends. CDR3 size: 15 residues. The CDR3 region has the DNA TGTGCCAGCAGCTTAGTCGGGAATGCCGGCTATGGCTACACCTTC. Its translation is CASSLVGNAGYGYTF.